Following are 23 T cell receptor beta chains from one sample sequenced in a study of T cell changes during pregnancy in multiple sclerosis (dated by TCRdb to between 2018 and 2021). The library was prepared using the immunoSEQ multiplex PCR assay. TCRdb's version of the immuneACCESS table is confined to in-frame rearrangements and falls short of the full clone set. An unresolved V gene accounts for under half of the shortfall where checked; the remainder is of unknown origin. The sample has about 42,000 clones on record, 84% of them singletons. The ten largest make up 0.64% of the sample. The sample was CD4+ T cells from peripheral blood mononuclear cells, taken before pregnancy. The receptors here all came from a female donor with multiple sclerosis, enrolled in a pregnancy study.

V and J are TRBV19 and TRBJ1-1, with no clear D. CDR3 length equals 15 residues. From germline, CDR1 is LNHDA and CDR2 SQIVND (reference sequence). V was shortened by 2 bases and J by 1 base, with 11 bases between the two germline ends. The CDR3 protein is CASSIWSSSNTEAFF. The CDR3 DNA reads TGTGCCAGTAGTATATGGAGCTCCTCGAACACTGAAGCTTTCTTT.

This chain uses TRBV21-1 with TRBJ2-3; the table's TRBD1 call for D was not verified on the DNA. TRBV21-1 is listed as a pseudogene. CDR3 length equals 18 residues. The CDR3 loop reads CASSKARDKTECTDTQYF. CDR3 nucleotides: TGTGCCAGCAGCAAAGCCAGGGACAAAACAGAATGCACAGATACGCAGTATTTT.

V usage is TRBV19 and J usage is TRBJ1-3, with D unresolved. Germline CDR1 and CDR2: LNHDA and SQIVND (reference sequence). Trimming took 5 bases from V and 1 from J, leaving 9 bases between them. This CDR3 spans 14 amino acids. DNA for the CDR3: TGTGCCAGTAGTCCAACCGGGTCTGGAAACACCATATATTTT. It yields the protein CASSPTGSGNTIYF.

This chain links TRBV30 with TRBJ2-5; the D gene is possibly TRBD2 (6 bases). This CDR3 region has 13 residues. V shed 0 bases and J shed 2 bases, with 7 bases lying between them. Germline loops: CDR1 GTSNPN, CDR2 SVGIG (reference sequence). CDR3 sequence (DNA): TGTGCCTGGAGTGTCGGAGGGCAAGAGACCCAGTACTTC. Amino acids: CAWSVGGQETQYF.

The rearrangement links TRBV6-1 to TRBJ1-1; 12 nucleotides agree with TRBD1. Germline-derived CDR1 and CDR2 are MNHNS and SASEGT. This CDR3 has 18 amino acids. Trimming took 4 bases from V and 5 from J; bases not matched to a gene: 14. CDR3: CASSGPGQGAVRETEAFF. The CDR3 DNA reads as TGTGCCAGCAGTGGACCGGGACAGGGGGCTGTACGGGAGACTGAAGCTTTCTTT.

The sample holds a few counts of this clone. This chain connects TRBV5-1 to TRBJ1-2; possibly TRBD1 for D (6 bases). The CDR3 runs 15 residues. Trimming stripped 1 base from V and 3 bases from J, with 13 bases between. Germline assignment: CDR1 SGHRS and CDR2 YFSETQ. The CDR3 protein is CASSLMDSGHYGYTF. CDR3 DNA sequence: TGCGCCAGCAGCTTGATGGACAGCGGCCACTATGGCTACACCTTC.

This clone was observed once. This chain joins TRBV30 and TRBJ1-2; D uncertain. This CDR3 has 11 residues. Per the germline V gene, CDR1 is GTSNPN and CDR2 is SVGIG (reference sequence). Trimming stripped 5 bases from V and 7 bases from J, with 11 bases between. The CDR3 nucleotides read TGTGCCTGGGACGGTGGAGGTGGCTACACCTTC. Translating gives CAWDGGGGYTF.

This clone appeared once. V usage is TRBV4-2 and J usage is TRBJ2-5; the D is unclear. Trimming took 0 bases from V and 5 from J, leaving 4 bases between them. This CDR3 contains 12 residues. The germline CDR1 and CDR2 sequences are LGHNA and YNFKEQ. CDR3 in amino acids: CASSQDRETQYF. The DNA for the CDR3 is TGTGCCAGCAGCCAAGATCGGGAGACCCAGTACTTC.

The chain carries TRBV11-2 and TRBJ2-2; weak D call: TRBD2 (5 bases). The V and J ends lost 8 bases and 6 bases respectively, with 10 bases between them. The CDR3 runs to 12 residues. Germline V gene lookup returns CDR1 SGHAT and CDR2 FQNNGV. CDR3 bases: TGTGCCAGCCGCGGGCTCTCCGGGGAGCTGTTTTTT. It is translated as CASRGLSGELFF.

This clone was counted once. The V gene is TRBV30, the J gene TRBJ2-1, with 15 nucleotides matching TRBD2. The CDR3 covers 18 residues. The V and J ends lost 2 bases and 2 bases, in that order; junction bases with no gene match: 7. Per the germline V gene, CDR1 is GTSNPN and CDR2 is SVGIG (reference sequence). The CDR3 reads CAWSYGLAGGPTYNEQFF. The CDR3, as DNA: TGTGCCTGGAGTTACGGACTAGCGGGGGGGCCTACCTACAATGAGCAGTTCTTC.

The rearrangement joins TRBV4-3 to TRBJ2-3; the D gene is possibly TRBD2 (7 bases). V lost 5 bases to trimming and J lost 4 bases, with 13 bases between them. This CDR3 has 14 residues. Germline values: CDR1 LGHNA, CDR2 YSLEER. Here the CDR3 reads CASSSRGGADTQYF. The CDR3 nucleotides are TGCGCCAGCAGCTCTAGGGGGGGAGCAGATACGCAGTATTTT.

The J gene is TRBJ1-1, the V gene TRBV6-5; 8 bases align to TRBD1. V gave up 0 bases and J gave up 1 base; unmatched junction bases: 4. The CDR3 length is 16 residues. Looked up from germline, CDR1 is MNHEY and CDR2 is SVGAGI. The CDR3 sequence: CASSYSTGATNTEAFF. The CDR3 region has the DNA TGTGCCAGCAGTTACTCGACAGGGGCTACGAACACTGAAGCTTTCTTT.

The chain recombines TRBV11-1 with TRBJ2-6, with D perhaps matching TRBD1 (6 bases). CDR3 length equals 15 residues. Between the trimmed V and J ends, which lost 5 bases and 0 bases, there was a span of 8 bases. Germline V gene lookup returns CDR1 SGHAT and CDR2 FQDESV (reference sequence). The CDR3 DNA sequence: TGTGCCAGCAGCCAGGGGATCTCTGGGGCCAACGTCCTGACTTTC. Translated, it gives CASSQGISGANVLTF. The entire variable domain, with the rest obtained from reference TRBV11-1 and TRBJ2-6, is as follows: EAEVAQSPRYKITEKSQAVAFWCDPISGHATLYWYRQILGQGPELLVQFQDESVVDDSQLPKDRFSAERLKGVDSTLKIQPAELGDSAMYLCASSQGISGANVLTFGAGSRLTVL.

The J gene is TRBJ1-5, the V gene TRBV11-2, with D perhaps TRBD1 (6 bases). Looked up from germline, CDR1 is SGHAT and CDR2 is FQNNGV. V lost 4 bases, J lost 9 bases, and 10 bases lay in between. This CDR3 region has 12 residues. The CDR3 region is CASSSQGRPQHF. The CDR3 DNA follows: TGTGCCAGCAGCTCGCAGGGGAGGCCCCAGCATTTT. Full variable domain (outside the CDR3, taken from reference TRBV11-2 and TRBJ1-5): EAGVAQSPRYKIIEKRQSVAFWCNPISGHATLYWYQQILGQGPKLLIQFQNNGVVDDSQLPKDRFSAERLKGVDSTLKIQPAKLEDSAVYLCASSSQGRPQHFGDGTRLSIL.

J is TRBJ2-7 and V is TRBV19, with D perhaps TRBD2 (6 bases). The CDR3 is 14 amino acids. Germline CDR1 LNHDA, CDR2 SQIVND (reference sequence). The V end was cut by 4 bases, the J end by 1 base, with 11 bases between. The CDR3 DNA sequence: TGTGCCAGTAGTACCTGGGACTCGTCCTACGAGCAGTACTTC. This encodes CASSTWDSSYEQYF.

The rearrangement uses TRBV6-5 and TRBJ1-2; maybe TRBD1 (6 bases). The CDR3 consists of 13 residues. V lost 6 bases to trimming and J lost 8 bases, with 16 bases between them. The germline gives CDR1 MNHEY, CDR2 SVGAGI. The CDR3 region has the DNA TGTGCCAGCAGCCGCAGGGACACAGGAGGCTACACCTTC. This encodes CASSRRDTGGYTF.

The chain has TRBV2 and TRBJ2-2; perhaps TRBD1 as D (6 bases). CDR3 length: 17 amino acids. Germline V gives CDR1 SNHLY, CDR2 FYNNEI. V dropped 0 bases and J dropped 4 bases, with 15 bases sitting between them. In DNA, the CDR3 is TGTGCCAGCAGTGAAGCGACCATCCTCAGGGGCACCGGGGAGCTGTTTTTT. Its translation: CASSEATILRGTGELFF.

The chain links TRBV6-5 to TRBJ2-7; tentative D call: TRBD1 (6 bases). The CDR3 covers 14 residues. V lost 0 bases and J 2 bases, leaving 8 bases between the germline ends. Germline V CDR1 and CDR2: MNHEY, SVGAGI. The CDR3 region has the DNA TGTGCCAGCAGTTACTCGCAGGGGCCCTACGAGCAGTACTTC. It encodes CASSYSQGPYEQYF.

The sample holds one count of this clone. The V and J genes are TRBV18 and TRBJ2-7; 11 bases map to TRBD2. Germline CDR1 and CDR2: KGHSH and LQKENI. This CDR3 region has 14 residues. V trimming: 2 bases; J trimming: 5 bases; junction bases outside the gene matches: 2. CDR3 region: CASSPKLAGDEQYF. For the CDR3, the DNA is TGTGCCAGCTCACCAAAACTAGCGGGAGACGAGCAGTACTTC.

This rearrangement joins TRBV6-4 to TRBJ1-2, with D unclear. Germline assignment: CDR1 MRHNA and CDR2 SNTAGT. The CDR3 consists of 16 residues. Trimming took off 4 bases at V and 7 bases at J, with 22 bases between the two ends. CDR3 DNA: TGTGCCAGCAGTGTTTCTTACGGGGTAGCGAGAGGTGGCTACACCTTC. Amino acids: CASSVSYGVARGGYTF.

The rearrangement uses TRBV7-2 and TRBJ1-4; D gene uncertain. Trimming removed 5 bases from V and 13 bases from J, with 17 bases in between. The CDR3 sequence is 13 residues long. CDR1 is SGHTA, CDR2 FQGNSA, per germline. CDR3 sequence: CASSPFQADLLFF. CDR3 in DNA: TGTGCCAGCAGCCCCTTCCAGGCAGACCTACTGTTTTTT.

The V call is TRBV5-6, the J call TRBJ1-5; D unresolved. The V end was cut by 2 bases, the J end by 7 bases, with 19 bases between. In germline, CDR1 is SGHDT, CDR2 YYEEEE. This CDR3 has 16 amino acids. CDR3: CASSFGITARGQPQHF. The CDR3 region has the DNA TGTGCCAGCAGCTTTGGCATCACGGCGCGGGGACAGCCCCAGCATTTT. Using reference TRBV5-6 and TRBJ1-5 for the parts outside the CDR3, the full variable domain is DAGVTQSPTHLIKTRGQQVTLRCSPKSGHDTVSWYQQALGQGPQFIFQYYEEEERQRGNFPDRFSGHQFPNYSSELNVNALLLGDSALYLCASSFGITARGQPQHFGDGTRLSIL.

This chain connects TRBV7-2 to TRBJ2-7; D gene uncertain. V was clipped by 1 base and J by 0 bases, with 7 bases between them. The germline V gene has CDR1 SGHTA and CDR2 FQGNSA. This CDR3 region has 14 residues. The CDR3 here is CASSLEFLSYEQYF. The CDR3 nucleotides read TGTGCCAGCAGCTTAGAATTCCTCTCCTACGAGCAGTACTTC.